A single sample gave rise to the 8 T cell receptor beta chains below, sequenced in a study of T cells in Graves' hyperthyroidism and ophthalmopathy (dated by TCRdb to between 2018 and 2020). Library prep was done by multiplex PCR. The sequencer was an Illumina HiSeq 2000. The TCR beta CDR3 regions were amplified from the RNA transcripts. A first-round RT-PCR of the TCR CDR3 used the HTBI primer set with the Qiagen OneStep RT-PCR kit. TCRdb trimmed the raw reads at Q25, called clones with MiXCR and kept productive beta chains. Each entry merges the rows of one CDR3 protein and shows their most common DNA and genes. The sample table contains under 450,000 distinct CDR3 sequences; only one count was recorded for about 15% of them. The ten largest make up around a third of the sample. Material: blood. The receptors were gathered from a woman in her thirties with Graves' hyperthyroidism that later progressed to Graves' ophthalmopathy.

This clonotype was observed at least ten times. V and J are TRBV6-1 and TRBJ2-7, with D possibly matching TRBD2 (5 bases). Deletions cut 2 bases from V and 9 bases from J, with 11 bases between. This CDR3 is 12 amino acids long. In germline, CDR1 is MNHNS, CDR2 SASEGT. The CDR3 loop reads CASSETRALQYF. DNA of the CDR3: TGTGCCAGCAGTGAAACGCGGGCCCTGCAGTACTTC.

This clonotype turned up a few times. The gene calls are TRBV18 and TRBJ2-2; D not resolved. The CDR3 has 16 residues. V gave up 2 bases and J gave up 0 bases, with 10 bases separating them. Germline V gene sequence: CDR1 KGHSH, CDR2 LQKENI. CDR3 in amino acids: CASSPWTAANTGELFF. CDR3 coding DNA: TGTGCCAGCTCACCATGGACCGCTGCGAACACCGGGGAGCTGTTTTTT. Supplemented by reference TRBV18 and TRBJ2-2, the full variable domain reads NAGVMQNPRHLVRRRGQEARLRCSPMKGHSHVYWYRQLPEEGLKFMVYLQKENIIDESGMPKERFSAEFPKEGPSILRIQQVVRGDSAAYFCASSPWTAANTGELFFGEGSRLTVL.

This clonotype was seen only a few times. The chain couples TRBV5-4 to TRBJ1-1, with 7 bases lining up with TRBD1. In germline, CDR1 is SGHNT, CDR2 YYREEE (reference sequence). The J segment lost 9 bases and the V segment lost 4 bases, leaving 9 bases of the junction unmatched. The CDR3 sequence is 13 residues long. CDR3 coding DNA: TGTGCCAGCAGCCCGGATCGACAGGGAAAAGCTTTCTTT. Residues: CASSPDRQGKAFF. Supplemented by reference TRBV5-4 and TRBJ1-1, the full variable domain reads ETGVTQSPTHLIKTRGQQVTLRCSSQSGHNTVSWYQQALGQGPQFIFQYYREEENGRGNFPPRFSGLQFPNYSSELNVNALELDDSALYLCASSPDRQGKAFFGQGTRLTVV.

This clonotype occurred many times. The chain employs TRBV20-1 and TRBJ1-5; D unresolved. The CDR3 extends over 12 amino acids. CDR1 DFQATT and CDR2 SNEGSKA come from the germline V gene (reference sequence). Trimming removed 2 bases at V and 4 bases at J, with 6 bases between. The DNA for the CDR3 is TGCAGTGCTAGAATGGGGAATCAGCCCCAGCATTTT. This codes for CSARMGNQPQHF.

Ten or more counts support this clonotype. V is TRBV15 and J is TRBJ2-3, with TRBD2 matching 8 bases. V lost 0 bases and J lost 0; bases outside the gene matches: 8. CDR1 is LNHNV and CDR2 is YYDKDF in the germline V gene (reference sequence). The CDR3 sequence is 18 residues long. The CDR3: CATSRERSGGPSTDTQYF. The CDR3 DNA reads TGTGCCACCAGCAGAGAGAGGAGCGGGGGCCCTAGCACAGATACGCAGTATTTT.

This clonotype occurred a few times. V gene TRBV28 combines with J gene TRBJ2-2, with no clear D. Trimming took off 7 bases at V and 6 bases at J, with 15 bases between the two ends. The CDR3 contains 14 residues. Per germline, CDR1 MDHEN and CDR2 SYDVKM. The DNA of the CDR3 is TGTGCCAGCAAACACAGAGAAATGGCCGGGGAGCTGTTTTTT. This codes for CASKHREMAGELFF.

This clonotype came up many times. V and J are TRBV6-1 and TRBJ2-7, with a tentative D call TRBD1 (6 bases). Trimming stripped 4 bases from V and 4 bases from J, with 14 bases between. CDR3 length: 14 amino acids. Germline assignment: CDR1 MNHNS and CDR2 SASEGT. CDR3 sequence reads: CASSAPGHLYEQYF. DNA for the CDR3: TGTGCCAGCAGTGCGCCGGGACACCTTTACGAGCAGTACTTC.

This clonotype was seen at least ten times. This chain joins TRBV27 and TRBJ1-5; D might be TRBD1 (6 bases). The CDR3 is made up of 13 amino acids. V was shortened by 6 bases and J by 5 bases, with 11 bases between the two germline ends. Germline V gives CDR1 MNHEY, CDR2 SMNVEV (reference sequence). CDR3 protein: CASSLGGDQPQHF. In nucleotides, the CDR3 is TGTGCCAGCAGCTTAGGGGGAGATCAGCCCCAGCATTTT.